This TCR beta chain was observed in a study of blood T cell repertoires in COVID-19. This CDR3 is 15 amino acids long. V was cut by 3 bases and J by 1 base, with 12 bases left in between. Germline V CDR1 and CDR2: KGHSH, LQKENI. Source study methods: Amplified reference gene primers provided the basis for estimating nucleated cell counts. Clones were read by immunoSEQ multiplex PCR, and TCRdb kept only the in-frame ones, dropping some. V, J and clone size reflect that table, while D and trimming were determined from the DNA. The table includes some 40,000 clones, approximately 90% detected once. This sequence originates from a man aged 65 to 85 with acute or convalescent COVID-19. Sequencing was done on a sample of peripheral blood. The chain couples TRBV18 to TRBJ2-5; D unclear. The CDR3 DNA follows: TGTGCCAGCTCACCGCAATGGGCATTCCAAGAGACCCAGTACTTC. It specifies CASSPQWAFQETQYF.